This T cell receptor (beta chain) was sequenced in a study of T cell responses to AZD1222 COVID-19 vaccine. Looking at the study overall: Whether given at about 4 or about 12 weeks, second doses were pooled. Study-level points and caveats: Recipients of two AZD1222 doses showed rising Spike-specific TCR breadth and depth. Among the donors, most were white British and more were female, and clonal diversity was possibly underestimated. Targeting of unmutated variant regions was reportedly seen in nearly half of spike-specific TCRs.

The protocol was immunoSEQ multiplex PCR, while the TCRdb copy is restricted to in-frame clones and leaves out a portion. Here the sample spans 73,000 or so clones, roughly 80% being singletons. This clone is medium-sized (0.01 to 0.1%) within its sample. Its antigen is as yet unknown. The sample has other DNA sequences that encode this CDR3 too. V was clipped by 5 bases and J by 3 bases, with 10 bases between them. CDR3 length equals 13 residues. The V gene's germline CDR1 is SEHNR and CDR2 FQNEAQ (reference sequence). The TCR comes from an adult in good health. Material: peripheral blood, obtained on day 0 of AZD1222 vaccination. This chain links TRBV7-9 with TRBJ1-1; D is ambiguous. The CDR3: CASSPPGDTEAFF. The CDR3 coding sequence is TGTGCCAGCAGCCCCCCCGGGGACACTGAAGCTTTCTTT.